The clone carrying this TCR beta chain was seen a handful of times. Its antigen is currently unknown. Mismatch with germline at one junction end may stem from a read error. The CDR3 has 16 residues. The V gene's germline CDR1 is SGHVS and CDR2 FQNEAQ. The data were obtained in a study of identical twins. Broader study findings: Abundant beta clonotypes from cord blood bore fewer insertions; memory repertoires lacked this pattern. Out-of-frame alpha sequences common to twins were enriched for low generation probability.

Unique molecular identifiers were in the cDNA, with template-switch universal primer binding. Each CDR3 protein is one row after TCRdb ran MiXCR on the 5' RACE reads. This table holds about 280,000 distinct CDR3 sequences, about 8.1% found once. This sample was also put to use in a study of yellow fever vaccine responses in identical twins. That report adds: It has been reported that, in twins, the vaccine T cell response seemed partly convergent and partly personalized.

The TCR sequence derives from a woman aged 18-30 years in good health. Sequenced input: memory (CD45RO+) T cells sorted from blood. The chain is built from TRBV7-8 and TRBJ2-1; D is possibly TRBD2 (7 bases). This CDR3 is CASSIRSAGSGTKYNF. CDR3 in DNA: TGTGCCAGCAGCATACGCTCGGCGGGGAGCGGGACAAAATACAACTTC.